Given below is one T cell receptor (beta chain) in context. Its antigen is undetermined. The sample holds other DNA sequences that translate to the same CDR3. TCRdb's table, derived via immunoSEQ multiplex PCR, lists solely in-frame clones and lacks some. The repertoire consists of about 2 million clones, with approximately 94% occurring once and the leading ten covering about 1.1%. The data stem from a study of shared clonotypes between healthy human individuals. In the naive CD8 group, cells lacked CD45RO and were positively selected for CCR7, so terminally differentiated effector memory CD45RA+ cells were left out. Whole-study results and caveats: The study found roughly 5% of naive CD4 clonotypes shared across several donors.

The germline V gene encodes CDR1 SNHLY and CDR2 FYNNEI. V dropped 6 bases and J dropped 2 bases, with 1 base sitting between them. The CDR3 totals 10 residues. The clonotype comes from a man younger than 30 in good health. Sequencing was performed on naive CD8+ T cells sorted from blood. This sequence joins TRBV2 and TRBJ1-1, with no clear D. The CDR3 sequence is CASSNTEAFF. The CDR3 DNA sequence: TGTGCCAGCAGCAACACTGAAGCTTTCTTT.